These T cell receptor beta chains were read from a single sample in a study of early T cells in non-severe SARS-CoV-2 infection. Each CDR3 protein is one row after TCRdb ran MiXCR on the 5' RACE reads. This table has about 100,000 distinct CDR3 sequences, approximately 14% appearing once. Material for sequencing was whole blood. The receptor set was obtained from an adult who was a healthcare worker with PCR-confirmed SARS-CoV-2 infection or an uninfected control (not recorded which). CDR3s include the opening cysteine and the closing phenylalanine or tryptophan. The D gene is left open where the match is weak. Clone size is given for some rows only: seen once, a few or many times, or a class if the clone is expanded.

v_gene	abundance	len	j_gene	d_gene	CDR3nt	CDR3aa
TRBV6-5	.	15	TRBJ2-7	.	TGTGCCAGCAGTTACTCGACCCAGTCGCCCTACGAGCAGTACTTC	CASSYSTQSPYEQYF
TRBV7-7	few	14	TRBJ2-7	.	TGTGCCAGCAGCTTAGAGTCCCGCACCTACGAGCAGTACTTC	CASSLESRTYEQYF
TRBV5-1	.	14	TRBJ2-7	.	TGCGCCAGCAGCTTGACAGGGGAGGGGTACGAGCAGTACTTC	CASSLTGEGYEQYF
TRBV12-3/TRBV12-4	few	14	TRBJ2-7	.	TGTGCCAGCAGTCGCCGACAGGTTGCCTACGAGCAGTACTTC	CASSRRQVAYEQYF
TRBV7-8	few	15	TRBJ1-3	.	TGTGCCAGCAGCTCCAGACAGAGCTCTGGAAACACCATATATTTT	CASSSRQSSGNTIYF
TRBV20-1	.	12	TRBJ2-4	.	TGCAGCTCCTCCTCGGAGAAAAACATTCAGTACTTC	CSSSSEKNIQYF
TRBV20-1	few	15	TRBJ2-4	.	TGCAGTGCTAGCCCCAGCGAAATAGCCAAAAACATTCAGTACTTC	CSASPSEIAKNIQYF
TRBV27	few	14	TRBJ2-1	TRBD2	TGTGCCAGCAGTTTGACTAGCGGGACTCTGGAGCAGTTCTTC	CASSLTSGTLEQFF
TRBV28	.	12	TRBJ2-4	.	TGTGCCAGCGGGCAGACGAAAAACATTCAGTACTTC	CASGQTKNIQYF
TRBV5-1	few	17	TRBJ2-1	TRBD2	TGCGCCAGCAGCTTGGATGCAGGGACTAGCGGGGGGAATGAGCAGTTCTTC	CASSLDAGTSGGNEQFF
TRBV11-2	many	16	TRBJ2-1	TRBD1	TGTGCCAGCAGCAAGAAGACGGGACAGATATACAATGAGCAGTTCTTC	CASSKKTGQIYNEQFF
TRBV19	few	16	TRBJ1-6	TRBD1	TGTGCCAGTAGTACCCGGGACAGTCAATCCCGTCCGCCCCTCCACTTT	CASSTRDSQSRPPLHF
TRBV28	few	12	TRBJ1-1	.	TGTGCCAGCACCCTATTGGGGACTGAAGCTTTCTTT	CASTLLGTEAFF
TRBV2	.	13	TRBJ2-5	.	TGTGCCAGCAGTGTTAACAGAGAAGAGACCCAGTACTTC	CASSVNREETQYF
TRBV27	.	16	TRBJ1-2	TRBD1	TGTGCCAGCAGTTTATCGGGACAGGGAAATAGTTATGGCTACACCTTC	CASSLSGQGNSYGYTF
TRBV28	few	14	TRBJ2-3	.	TGTGCCAGCGGAGAGACAGTCAGCACAGATACGCAGTATTTT	CASGETVSTDTQYF
TRBV20-1	.	13	TRBJ2-1	TRBD2	TGCAGGGGGGCTAGCGGGCTAAGTAATGAGCAGTTCTTC	CRGASGLSNEQFF
TRBV7-9	.	13	TRBJ2-7	.	TGTGCCCTCGCCAAGAACAGGGTCGGCGAGCAGTACTTC	CALAKNRVGEQYF
TRBV18	many	11	TRBJ2-7	.	TGTGCCAGCTCACAGGGAGACGAGCAGTACTTC	CASSQGDEQYF
TRBV7-2	few	15	TRBJ2-7	TRBD2	TGTGCCAGCAGCCCTCCGGGACTAGGCCCCTACGAGCAGTACTTC	CASSPPGLGPYEQYF
TRBV6-5	.	12	TRBJ2-1	.	TGTGCCAGCCTGGGGGGGCCCACTGAGCAGTTCTTC	CASLGGPTEQFF
TRBV14	few	14	TRBJ2-1	.	TGTGCCAGCAGCCAGTGGGAGGAACCCAATGAGCAGTTCTTC	CASSQWEEPNEQFF
TRBV18	many	18	TRBJ2-1	.	TGTGCCAGCTCACCAAGCGAGGCGGCCCTGAGCTCCTACAATGAGCAGTTCTTC	CASSPSEAALSSYNEQFF